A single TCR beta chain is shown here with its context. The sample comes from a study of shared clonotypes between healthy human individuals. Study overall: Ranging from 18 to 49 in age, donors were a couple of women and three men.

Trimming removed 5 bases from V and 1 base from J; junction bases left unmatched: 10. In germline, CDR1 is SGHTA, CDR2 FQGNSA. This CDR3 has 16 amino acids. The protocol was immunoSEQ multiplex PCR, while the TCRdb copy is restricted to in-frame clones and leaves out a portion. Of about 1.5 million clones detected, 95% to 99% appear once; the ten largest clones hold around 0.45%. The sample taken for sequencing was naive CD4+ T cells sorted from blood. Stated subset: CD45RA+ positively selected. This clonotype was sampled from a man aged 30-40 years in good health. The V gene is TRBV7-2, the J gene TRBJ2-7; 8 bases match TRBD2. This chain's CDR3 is CASSNYGAGASYEQYF. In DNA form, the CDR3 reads TGTGCCAGCAGCAATTACGGAGCGGGAGCATCCTACGAGCAGTACTTC.